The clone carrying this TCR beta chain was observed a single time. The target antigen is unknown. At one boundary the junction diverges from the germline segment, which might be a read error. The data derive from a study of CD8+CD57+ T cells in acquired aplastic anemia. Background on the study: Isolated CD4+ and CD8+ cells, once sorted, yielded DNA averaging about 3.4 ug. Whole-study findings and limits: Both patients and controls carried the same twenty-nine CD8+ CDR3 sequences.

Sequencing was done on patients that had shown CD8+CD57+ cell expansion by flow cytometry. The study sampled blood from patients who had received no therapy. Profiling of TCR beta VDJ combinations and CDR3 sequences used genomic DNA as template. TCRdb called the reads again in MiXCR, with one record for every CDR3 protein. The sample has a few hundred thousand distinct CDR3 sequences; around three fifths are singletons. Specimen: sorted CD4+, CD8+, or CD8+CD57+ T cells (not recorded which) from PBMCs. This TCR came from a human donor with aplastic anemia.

CDR3 nucleotide sequence: TGTGCCACCAGTGATTTTCCAGGGAATATGGAGGACACCGGGGAGCTGGTTTTT. This codes for CATSDFPGNMEDTGELVF. V is TRBV24-1 and J is TRBJ2-2; D is possibly TRBD1 or TRBD2 (5 bases each). The CDR3 length is 18 residues. Germline CDR1 KGHDR, CDR2 SFDVKD.